This record looks at one T cell receptor (beta chain) sequence and its context. This clonotype was seen many times. Which antigen it targets is not known. Nothing much larger sits one base from this clone, and base qualities are not available. This entry is derived from a study of regulatory T cells in long-lasting Graves disease (dated by TCRdb to about 2021). Turning to the overall study: Newly diagnosed Graves' disease patients had taken antithyroid drugs for less than 3 months. Persistent Graves' disease patients were compared with newly diagnosed Graves' disease patients by peripheral blood TCR sequencing and RNA sequencing. The study was registered as a clinical trial and conducted in China. TCR sequencing covered around 13 persistent and 20 or so newly diagnosed Graves' disease patients, around 33 samples in total. What the research found in general, with its limitations: The authors acknowledged the small sample size as a limitation that may reduce accuracy. TRBV28, TRBJ1-2 and TRBJ2-5 were preferentially used in persistent disease, while TRBV20-1 and TRBJ2-1 were favored in newly diagnosed disease. Only the TCR beta chain was sequenced and analyzed. Compared with newly diagnosed patients, persistent Graves' disease patients had lower TCR Shannon entropy and fewer highly expanded clones, which suggests clonal expansion. Because the primary lesion, thyroid tissue, could not be accessed, the study looked at peripheral blood alone. Patients with persistent disease shared more public clonotypes (about 3,000) than newly diagnosed patients did (966).

Library preparation was by multiplex PCR. The sequencer was an Illumina HiSeq 4000. To build TCR beta libraries, CDR3 regions were amplified by Arm-PCR using iRepertoire HTBI primers. Before sequencing, the PCR products underwent gel purification. The authors processed their data as follows. Gene usage analysis of CDR3 amino acid clonotypes relied on the 60 or so TRBV and about 15 TRBJ segments identified across samples. Filtered high-quality paired reads were merged into contigs using COPE and FqMerger. Contigs were aligned with BLAST to IMGT TRBV, TRBD and TRBJ reference genes, and CDR3 was defined per IMGT. Any clonotype with a frequency above 0.1% was classified as a highly expanded clone. Repertoire diversity was measured by Shannon entropy, and V-J evenness by the Gini coefficient. Clonotypes shared by more than one individual were considered public. TCRdb applied fastp at Q25 and MiXCR to the public reads, then kept only in-frame beta chains. Every distinct CDR3 protein forms one entry, paired with its most common genes and DNA. The V and J calls were determined by TCRdb, not by the authors. Within this sample are 400,000 to 550,000 distinct CDR3 sequences, with about 15% of them counted one time only. The ten largest clonotypes hold over 15% of the sample.

Per the publication, the time point label means: newly diagnosed GD, antithyroid drugs for less than 3 months. RNA was extracted from PBMCs in TRIzol for both TCR sequencing and RNA sequencing. Graves' disease was diagnosed according to American Thyroid Association guidelines. Recruitment of patients was carried out at an endocrinology department in Xi'an, China. From each patient, approximately 10 milliliters of peripheral blood was collected into an EDTA anticoagulant tube. Ficoll Paque Plus density gradient separation was used to isolate PBMCs, and no further T cell sorting was performed. RNA quality was checked with an Agilent 2100 Bioanalyzer and agarose gel, and concentration with a NanoDrop 2000. Relative to germline, V is missing 4 bases and J is missing 8 bases, with 29 bases of the junction outside any gene match. Including cysteine and phenylalanine, the CDR3 has 22 amino acids. Only CDR3 DNA remains: 66 bases, in frame from the first base. Reading the germline V gene (reference sequence) gives CDR1 SEHNR and CDR2 FQNEAQ.

These same data were also listed under a study on T cells in Graves' hyperthyroidism and ophthalmopathy. As the second publication notes: Stable Graves' hyperthyroidism was defined as no progression to ophthalmopathy during 18 months of follow-up. The hyperthyroidism patients were between 18 and 65 years old and newly diagnosed, with a disease duration of less than 2 months. Patients with uncontrolled infections, other autoimmune diseases, pregnancy or lactation were excluded. Clinical symptoms, serum thyroxine and TRAb, thyroid ultrasound, and orbital computed tomography formed the basis for the diagnoses. A first-round RT-PCR of the TCR CDR3 used the HTBI primer set with the Qiagen OneStep RT-PCR kit. Most expanded thyroid clonotypes (frequency above 0.001) were also found in blood, which suggests that blood repertoires may mirror thyroid immune responses. Ophthalmopathy was separated from stable hyperthyroidism by a 13 V-J signature model, with about 88% sensitivity and 81% to 82% specificity obtained in cross-validation and 80%/75% obtained in testing. In validation, progression to ophthalmopathy was predicted by the model with around 70% sensitivity and 72.22% specificity, a median of about 6.8 months before onset. TCR V-J signatures able to tell the groups apart were searched for in a discovery cohort of 90 to 100 patients, of whom 43 had Graves' ophthalmopathy and around 58 had stable Graves' hyperthyroidism. An independent validation cohort of under 20 hyperthyroidism patients and about 16 patients who later progressed to ophthalmopathy tested prospective prediction of ophthalmopathy. The roughly 91 discovery patients were randomly divided into training and test sets at a 7:3 ratio. The study also compared thyroid tissue and blood T-cell repertoires from a handful of Graves' hyperthyroidism patients. Following sampling, methimazole starting at 30 mg daily was given to hyperthyroidism patients, and high-dose intravenous methylprednisolone was given to ophthalmopathy patients. Libraries were constructed in a second round of multiplex PCR, after which size selection and purification were performed. Sequencing of the libraries was done on an Illumina HiSeq2000 using paired-end 100 bp reads. SOAPnuke was used to process the raw data, throwing out any read that contained adapters or uncalled bases, had a mean Phred below 15, or lacked an exact constant-primer or identifier match. COPE v1.2.5 was used to merge high-quality paired reads, and clonotypes were defined as unique nucleotide sequences. MiTCR v1.1 was used to align the clonotypes against IMGT TRBV, TRBD and TRBJ reference segments. The analysis was restricted to V-J combinations with a frequency above 0.0001, which together covered roughly 99% of the repertoires. A TCS score was defined as the ratio between F50 (clonal expansion) and ExV (chaos), using BLOSUM62-based TCRdist between CDR3 peptides within each V-J. Welch's t-statistics and random forest reduced some 510 V-J features to roughly 13, which were used in a naive Bayes classifier (R e1071). Sample size was not statistically predetermined, and investigators were not blinded to group allocation. The paper describes TCR Vbeta CDR3 sequencing of about 140 peripheral blood samples, made up of 43 ophthalmopathy patients, more than 70 hyperthyroidism patients and roughly 17 progressor patients.

The material sequenced was peripheral blood mononuclear cells (PBMCs), taken at new diagnosis, from a patient treated with antithyroid drugs. The source is a woman in her twenties or thirties with Graves disease. Donor details come from another sample of the same person, matched by shared clones. The rearranged chain carries TRBV7-9 and TRBJ2-1; 10 middle bases align to TRBD1. The bases are TGTGCCAGCAGCTCCCCCGGTCCCCGGACAACGAGCCGGGACAGGGGAGGGGATGAGCAGTTCTTC. Its translation is CASSSPGPRTTSRDRGGDEQFF.